Listed below are T cell receptor beta chains from one sample, sequenced in a study of identifying expanded T cells in peripheral blood. Assay: immunoSEQ multiplex PCR; the TCRdb copy retains only in-frame clones and omits some. Here the sample spans about 100,000 clones, about 87% being singletons. The sequencing sample was made of blood. The source of these receptors is a person aged 18 to 75 in good health. The CDR3 runs from the conserved cysteine through the conserved F or W. The D gene is left open where the match is weak. Clone size, where shown, is once, few, many, or a class for clones that have expanded.

abundance	j_gene	d_gene	v_gene	len	CDR3aa	CDR3nt
many	TRBJ1-5	TRBD1	TRBV2	15	CASSGFTGGHQPQHF	TGTGCCAGCAGTGGATTTACAGGGGGCCATCAGCCCCAGCATTTT
NA	TRBJ1-3	NA	TRBV6-5	13	CASSYGYGNTIYF	TGTGCCAGCAGTTACGGGTATGGAAACACCATATATTTT
NA	TRBJ2-7	NA	TRBV18	13	CASSPRIGDEQYF	TGTGCCAGCTCACCACGAATCGGGGACGAGCAGTACTTC
once	TRBJ2-7	NA	TRBV19	12	CAPRKRAYEQYF	TGTGCCCCCCGGAAGAGGGCCTACGAGCAGTACTTC
once	TRBJ2-3	NA	TRBV7-2	13	CASSTGGGDTQYF	TGTGCCAGCAGCACGGGGGGCGGGGATACGCAGTATTTT
NA	TRBJ2-1	NA	TRBV5-4	14	CASSLITGENEQFF	TGTGCCAGCAGCTTGATCACAGGAGAAAATGAGCAGTTCTTC
NA	TRBJ1-1	NA	TRBV5-4	11	CASEENTEAFF	TGTGCCAGCGAAGAGAACACTGAAGCTTTCTTT
NA	TRBJ2-3	NA	TRBV7-2	13	CASSRRRADTQYF	TGTGCCAGCAGCCGCAGGAGGGCGGATACGCAGTATTTT
once	TRBJ1-5	NA	TRBV11-2	16	CASSLSDRISNQPQHF	TGTGCCAGCAGCCTATCTGACAGGATCAGCAATCAGCCCCAGCATTTT
few	TRBJ1-5	NA	TRBV7-9	13	CASSVSRNQPQHF	TGTGCCAGCAGCGTCAGCCGGAATCAGCCCCAGCATTTT
NA	TRBJ2-7	TRBD1	TRBV6-1	14	CASHRDRVRYEQYF	TGTGCCAGTCACCGGGACAGGGTGAGGTACGAGCAGTACTTC
NA	TRBJ2-7	NA	TRBV19	15	CASSTQGGRSYEQYF	TGTGCCAGTAGTACCCAGGGGGGGCGGTCCTACGAGCAGTACTTC
NA	TRBJ2-7	NA	TRBV6-5	14	CASSEGRGKLEQYF	TGTGCCAGCAGTGAAGGGAGGGGGAAGCTCGAGCAGTACTTC
few	TRBJ1-5	NA	TRBV2	12	CASRDSVWPQHF	TGTGCCAGCAGGGACAGCGTCTGGCCCCAGCATTTT
NA	TRBJ1-6	NA	TRBV18	17	CASSPGAASSYNSPLHF	TGTGCCAGCTCACCTGGGGCCGCTAGCTCCTATAATTCACCCCTCCACTTT